This T cell receptor (beta chain) was retrieved from a study of blood T cell repertoires in COVID-19. Study information: COVID-19 samples, acute and convalescent, were from the United States, Italy and Spain. PBMCs, B-cell-depleted T cells, or T cells were the source of the cDNA or gDNA that made up the material.

V gave up 5 bases and J gave up 1 base, with 12 bases separating them. The CDR3 spans 15 residues. CDR1 LNHDA and CDR2 SQIVND come from the germline V gene (reference sequence). Per the original methods: Reference gene primer amplification gave estimated nucleated cell counts. Produced via immunoSEQ multiplex PCR; TCRdb's table is partial and in-frame only. V and J calls plus clone size are reproduced from that table; the DNA served to infer D and trimming. The table lists roughly 300,000 clones, about 87% of them singletons. This TCR was recovered from a woman aged 40 to 49 who had recovered from COVID-19. The sequencing sample was made of peripheral blood. This sequence joins TRBV19 and TRBJ1-5; the D gene is possibly TRBD1 (5 bases). CDR3 sequence (DNA): TGTGCCAGTAGTGCGACAGTTGTAAGCAATCAGCCCCAGCATTTT. Amino acids: CASSATVVSNQPQHF. The full variable domain, completed using reference TRBV19 and TRBJ1-5, is DGGITQSPKYLFRKEGQNVTLSCEQNLNHDAMYWYRQDPGQGLRLIYYSQIVNDFQKGDIAEGYSVSREKKESFPLTVTSAQKNPTAFYLCASSATVVSNQPQHFGDGTRLSIL.